This T cell receptor beta chain was documented in a study of spatial heterogeneity in lung cancer. General study findings and limits: The study found that expanded intratumoral alpha and beta TCR counts tracked tumor mutation counts.

Time point in this sample: sample taken at primary tumor resection. By share of the sample, this clonotype is large (0.1 to 1%). Antigen specificity is unknown. TCRdb re-analysed the 5' RACE reads in MiXCR, keeping a single row per CDR3 protein. Of more than 6,500 distinct CDR3 sequences in the sample, around 12% were seen once. The CDR3 is 16 residues long. The germline gives CDR1 MNHEY, CDR2 SVGAGI. J gave up 0 bases and V 1 base, and 2 bases lay outside the gene matches. The receptor was isolated from a male donor with early-stage non-small cell lung cancer. The chain couples TRBV6-5 to TRBJ2-2, with 7 positions matching TRBD2. The starting material was lung tumor tissue, obtained at surgery. Here the CDR3 reads CASSYYSGANTGELFF. The CDR3 nucleotides are TGTGCCAGCAGTTACTACAGCGGGGCGAACACCGGGGAGCTGTTTTTT.